This TCR beta chain was captured by sequencing in a study of T cell responses to AZD1222 COVID-19 vaccine. The study, taken as a whole, reports: The study reported that nearly half of spike-specific TCRs target unmutated variant regions. Spike-specific TCR breadth and depth grew following two AZD1222 doses. Sampled repertoires all dated from after the peak T cell response.

This CDR3 has 14 residues. Germline lookup yields CDR1 MNHEY and CDR2 SVGAGI. The V and J ends lost 6 bases and 4 bases respectively, with 15 bases between them. With respect to this clone: Its antigen is as yet unknown.

Libraries were prepared by immunoSEQ multiplex PCR; TCRdb keeps only in-frame clonotypes and omits some of them. Of about 92,000 clones detected, about 90% appear once; the ten largest clones hold 6% to 9%. V gene TRBV6-5 combines with J gene TRBJ1-1, with D possibly being TRBD1 (5 bases). The origin of this receptor is an adult in good health. The sequencing here drew on peripheral blood, taken on day 0 of AZD1222 vaccination. Here the CDR3 reads CASSRQGGITEAFF. The CDR3 DNA reads as TGTGCCAGCAGCCGCCAGGGTGGGATCACTGAAGCTTTCTTT.